This TCR beta chain was sequenced in a study of control samples from healthy donors and cancer patients. The method was immunoSEQ multiplex PCR; TCRdb's version includes in-frame clones alone and lacks a portion of them. The table shows about 120,000 clones, with about 92% occurring only once. Germline CDR1 is LNHDA and CDR2 is SQIVND (reference sequence). The CDR3 runs to 13 residues. Trimming shortened V by 9 bases and J by 2 bases, and 14 bases separated the two germline ends. Sequenced input: PBMCs. The receptor was isolated from a man older than 75 with head and neck cancer. This rearrangement joins TRBV19 to TRBJ2-7; D uncertain. CDR3 sequence reads: CASAFGQTYEQYF. The DNA for the CDR3 is TGTGCCAGCGCCTTTGGGCAGACCTACGAGCAGTACTTC.